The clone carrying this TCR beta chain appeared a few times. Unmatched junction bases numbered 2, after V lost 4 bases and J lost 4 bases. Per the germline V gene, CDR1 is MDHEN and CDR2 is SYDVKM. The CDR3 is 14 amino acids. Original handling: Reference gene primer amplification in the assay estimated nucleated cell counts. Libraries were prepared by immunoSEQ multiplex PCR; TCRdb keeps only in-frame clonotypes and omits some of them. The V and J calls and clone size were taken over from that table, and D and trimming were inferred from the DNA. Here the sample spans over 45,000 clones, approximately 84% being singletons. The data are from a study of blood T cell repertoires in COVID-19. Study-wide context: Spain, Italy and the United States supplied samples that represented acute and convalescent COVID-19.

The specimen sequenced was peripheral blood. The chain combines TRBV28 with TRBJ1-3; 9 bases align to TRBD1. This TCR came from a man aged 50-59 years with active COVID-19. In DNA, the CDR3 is TGTGCCAGCAGTTCTACAGGGGGCGGAAACACCATATATTTT. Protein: CASSSTGGGNTIYF. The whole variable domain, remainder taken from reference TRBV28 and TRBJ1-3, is DVKVTQSSRYLVKRTGEKVFLECVQDMDHENMFWYRQDPGLGLRLIYFSYDVKMKEKGDIPEGYSVSREKKERFSLILESASTNQTSMYLCASSSTGGGNTIYFGEGSWLTVV.